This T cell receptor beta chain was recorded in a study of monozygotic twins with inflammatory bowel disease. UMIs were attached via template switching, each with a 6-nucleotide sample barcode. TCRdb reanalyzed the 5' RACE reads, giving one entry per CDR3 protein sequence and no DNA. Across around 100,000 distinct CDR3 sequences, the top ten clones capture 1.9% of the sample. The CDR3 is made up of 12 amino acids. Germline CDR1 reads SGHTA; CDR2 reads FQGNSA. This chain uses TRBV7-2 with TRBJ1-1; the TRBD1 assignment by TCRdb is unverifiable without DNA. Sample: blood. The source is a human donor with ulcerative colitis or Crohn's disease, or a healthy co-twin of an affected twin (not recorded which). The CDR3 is CASSQRLGQAFF.